Listed below are T cell receptor beta chains from one sample, sequenced in a study of T cell responses to AZD1222 COVID-19 vaccine. Libraries were prepared by immunoSEQ multiplex PCR; TCRdb keeps only in-frame clonotypes and omits some of them. The sample has 100,000 or so clones, around 90% seen once. This specimen was peripheral blood, taken 28 days after the second AZD1222 dose. These receptors came from an adult who received the AZD1222 COVID-19 vaccine. Both conserved end residues are part of each CDR3. A D gene is named only where the DNA matches it firmly. The size entry is marked missing in some rows and otherwise reads once, few, many or a size class.

TRBV28	.	TRBJ1-6	.	TGTGCCAGTGAGCCCTGGGGCGGAGTGAGCTATAATTCACCCCTCCACTTT	CASEPWGGVSYNSPLHF
TRBV2	.	TRBJ2-1	.	TGTGCCAGCATTAGAAGGGGAGGTTCCTACAATGAGCAGTTCTTC	CASIRRGGSYNEQFF
TRBV24-1	.	TRBJ2-1	.	TGTGCCACCAGTGATGCCTCACACGGGTACAATGAGCAGTTCTTC	CATSDASHGYNEQFF
TRBV9	.	TRBJ2-1	TRBD2	TGTGCCAGCAGCGCTAGCGGGGGAGGCTACAATGAGCAGTTCTTC	CASSASGGGYNEQFF
TRBV7-9	.	TRBJ2-2	.	TGTGCCAGCAGCTTGGGTGCAACAGGGTTCCCCGGGGAGCTGTTTTTT	CASSLGATGFPGELFF
TRBV9	.	TRBJ1-2	.	TGTGCCAGCAGAGCACAGGACCGAATCTATGGCTACACCTTC	CASRAQDRIYGYTF
TRBV7-9	.	TRBJ2-3	TRBD2	TGTGCCAGCAGCCCAAGACTAGCGGGGGCCCCTCATACGCAGTATTTT	CASSPRLAGAPHTQYF
TRBV6-1	.	TRBJ1-2	TRBD1	TGTGCCAGCAGTGAATTGGTACGAACTCCAGGACAGGGATTTTTC	CASSELVRTPGQGFF
TRBV15	.	TRBJ1-4	.	TGTGCCACCAGCAGAGTCGGATCTTTTGAAAAACTGTTTTTT	CATSRVGSFEKLFF
TRBV2	.	TRBJ2-3	.	TGTGCCAGCACCTCACAGGGAACTAGCACAGATACGCAGTATTTT	CASTSQGTSTDTQYF
TRBV25-1	.	TRBJ1-3	TRBD1	TGTGCCAGCAGTTTTACAGGGGGCCCGTCTGGAAACACCATATATTTT	CASSFTGGPSGNTIYF
TRBV18	once	TRBJ1-2	.	TGTGCCAGCTCATCCCTCGACCGAGACTACACCTTC	CASSSLDRDYTF
TRBV6-5	.	TRBJ1-5	.	TGTGCCAGCAGCACGTCTAGGGGCAATCAGCCCCAGCATTTT	CASSTSRGNQPQHF
TRBV7-8	few	TRBJ1-1	TRBD1	TGTGCCAGCAGCAATCGACAGGGGCACACTGAAGCTTTCTTT	CASSNRQGHTEAFF
TRBV19	.	TRBJ1-5	.	TGTGCCAGTAGTATCGCAGGGTTCAATCAGCCCCAGCATTTT	CASSIAGFNQPQHF
TRBV7-2	.	TRBJ1-1	.	TGTGCCAGCAGCTACGGACGGTACACTGAAGCTTTCTTT	CASSYGRYTEAFF
TRBV23-1	.	TRBJ1-2	.	TGCGCCAGCAGTCAGTCGGATAGACCGGGTCCAGATTACCCCTATGGCTACACCTTC	CASSQSDRPGPDYPYGYTF
TRBV7-9	.	TRBJ1-3	.	TGTGCCAGCAGCTTAGGTGGCATTGGAAACACCATATATTTT	CASSLGGIGNTIYF
TRBV11-3	.	TRBJ1-6	.	TGTGCCAGCAGCCCCCCTTATAATTCACCCCTCCACTTT	CASSPPYNSPLHF
TRBV19	.	TRBJ1-1	.	TGTGCCAGTAGTCTCCCTCAGGGAGCTTTCTTT	CASSLPQGAFF
TRBV7-2	few	TRBJ1-6	TRBD1	TGTGCCAGCAGCTTAAGTATTCAGGGGGCTCAATCCCTCCACTTT	CASSLSIQGAQSLHF
TRBV2	.	TRBJ1-4	TRBD1	TGTGCCAGCACCGCCGGGACAGGGTATGAAAAACTGTTTTTT	CASTAGTGYEKLFF
TRBV6-2/TRBV6-3	once	TRBJ2-7	.	TGTGCCAGCAGCCCAGTCGGAAGTGGTGGGGGAATCTACGAGCAGTACTTC	CASSPVGSGGGIYEQYF
TRBV6-6	.	TRBJ2-5	.	TGTGCCAGCAGTTACACGGGGCAAGAGACCCAGTACTTC	CASSYTGQETQYF